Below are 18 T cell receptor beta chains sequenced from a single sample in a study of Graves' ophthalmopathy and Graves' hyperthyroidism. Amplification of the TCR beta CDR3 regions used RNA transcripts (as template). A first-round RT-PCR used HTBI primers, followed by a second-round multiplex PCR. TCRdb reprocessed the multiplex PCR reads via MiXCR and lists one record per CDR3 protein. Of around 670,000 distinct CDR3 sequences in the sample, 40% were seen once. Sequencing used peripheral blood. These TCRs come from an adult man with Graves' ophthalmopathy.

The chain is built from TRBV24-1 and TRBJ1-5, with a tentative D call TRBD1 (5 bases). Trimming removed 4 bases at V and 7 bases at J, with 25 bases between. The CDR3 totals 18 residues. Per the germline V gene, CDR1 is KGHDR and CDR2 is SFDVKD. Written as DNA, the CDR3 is TGTGCCACCAGTGACCCCGGGACTAACGGGAGTGGAGAGCAGCCCCAGCATTTT. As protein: CATSDPGTNGSGEQPQHF.

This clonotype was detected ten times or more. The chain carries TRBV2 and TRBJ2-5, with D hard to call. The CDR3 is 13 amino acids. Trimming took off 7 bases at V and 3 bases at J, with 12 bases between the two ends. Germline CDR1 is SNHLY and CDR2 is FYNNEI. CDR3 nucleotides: TGTGCCAGCAATAGCAACCGAAAAGAGACCCAGTACTTC. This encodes CASNSNRKETQYF.

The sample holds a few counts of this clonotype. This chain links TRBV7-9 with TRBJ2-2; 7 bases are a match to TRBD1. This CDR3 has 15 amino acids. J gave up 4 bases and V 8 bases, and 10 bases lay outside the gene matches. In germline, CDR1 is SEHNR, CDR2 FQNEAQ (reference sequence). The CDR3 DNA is TGTGCCAGCTCACGAGGGGGCGCAAGCACCGGGGAGCTGTTTTTT. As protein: CASSRGGASTGELFF.

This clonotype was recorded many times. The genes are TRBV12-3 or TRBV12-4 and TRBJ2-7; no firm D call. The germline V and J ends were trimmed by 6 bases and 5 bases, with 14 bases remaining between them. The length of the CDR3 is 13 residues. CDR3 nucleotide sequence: TGTGCCAGCAGCTCTCAAGGGTTCAACGAGCAGTACTTC. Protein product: CASSSQGFNEQYF.

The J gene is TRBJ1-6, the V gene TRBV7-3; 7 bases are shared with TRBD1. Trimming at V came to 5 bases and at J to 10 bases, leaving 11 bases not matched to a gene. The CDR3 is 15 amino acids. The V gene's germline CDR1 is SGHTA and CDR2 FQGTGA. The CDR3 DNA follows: TGTGCCAGCAGCCAAGATCCCGACAGGGTCTCACCCCTCCACTTT. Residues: CASSQDPDRVSPLHF.

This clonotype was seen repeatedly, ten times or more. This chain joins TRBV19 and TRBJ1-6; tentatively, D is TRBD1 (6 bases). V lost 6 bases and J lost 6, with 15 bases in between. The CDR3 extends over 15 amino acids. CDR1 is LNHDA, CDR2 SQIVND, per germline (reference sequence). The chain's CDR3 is CASSIGRTANSPLHF. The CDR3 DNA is TGTGCCAGTAGCATCGGTCGGACAGCTAATTCACCCCTCCACTTT.

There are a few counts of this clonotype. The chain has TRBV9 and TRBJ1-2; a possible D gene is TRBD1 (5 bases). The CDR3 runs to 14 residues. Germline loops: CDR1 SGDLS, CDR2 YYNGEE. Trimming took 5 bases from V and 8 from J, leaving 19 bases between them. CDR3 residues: CASSLWAGPEGYTF. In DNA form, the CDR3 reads TGTGCCAGCAGTTTATGGGCAGGGCCAGAGGGCTACACCTTC.

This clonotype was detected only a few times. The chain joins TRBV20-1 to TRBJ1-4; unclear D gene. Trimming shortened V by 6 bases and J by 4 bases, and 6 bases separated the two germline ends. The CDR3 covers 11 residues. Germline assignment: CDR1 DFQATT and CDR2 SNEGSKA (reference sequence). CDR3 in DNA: TGCAGTGCCCGACTTAATGAAAAACTGTTTTTT. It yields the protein CSARLNEKLFF.

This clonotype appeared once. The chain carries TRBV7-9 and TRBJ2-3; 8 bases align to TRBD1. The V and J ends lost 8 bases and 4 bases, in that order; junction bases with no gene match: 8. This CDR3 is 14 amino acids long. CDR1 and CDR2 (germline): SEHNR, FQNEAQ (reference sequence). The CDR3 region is CASGKTGVADTQYF. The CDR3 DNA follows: TGTGCCAGCGGAAAGACAGGGGTGGCAGATACGCAGTATTTT.

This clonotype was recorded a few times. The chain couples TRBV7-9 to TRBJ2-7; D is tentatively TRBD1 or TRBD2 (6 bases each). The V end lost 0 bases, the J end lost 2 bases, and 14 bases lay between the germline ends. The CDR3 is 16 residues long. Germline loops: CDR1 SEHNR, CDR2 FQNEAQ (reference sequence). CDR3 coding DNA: TGTGCCAGCAGCTTAGCTTCCGGGGGCTGGGCCTACGAGCAGTACTTC. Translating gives CASSLASGGWAYEQYF. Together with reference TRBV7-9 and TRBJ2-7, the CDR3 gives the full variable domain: DTGVSQNPRHKITKRGQNVTFRCDPISEHNRLYWYRQTLGQGPEFLTYFQNEAQLEKSRLLSDRFSAERPKGSFSTLEIQRTEQGDSAMYLCASSLASGGWAYEQYFGPGTRLTVT.

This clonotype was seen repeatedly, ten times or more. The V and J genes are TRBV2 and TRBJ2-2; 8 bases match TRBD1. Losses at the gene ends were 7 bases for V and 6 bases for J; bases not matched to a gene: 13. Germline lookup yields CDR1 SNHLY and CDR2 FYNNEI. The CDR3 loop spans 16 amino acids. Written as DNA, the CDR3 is TGTGCCAGCATGATCCAAGGACAGGGCGTCGCCGGGGAGCTGTTTTTT. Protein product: CASMIQGQGVAGELFF.

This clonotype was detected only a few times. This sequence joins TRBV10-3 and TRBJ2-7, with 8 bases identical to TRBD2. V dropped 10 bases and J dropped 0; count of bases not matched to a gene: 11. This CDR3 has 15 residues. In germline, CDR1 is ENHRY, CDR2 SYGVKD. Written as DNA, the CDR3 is TGTGCCAGCAGAAGTAGCGGGGCGAGCTCCTACGAGCAGTACTTC. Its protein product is CASRSSGASSYEQYF.

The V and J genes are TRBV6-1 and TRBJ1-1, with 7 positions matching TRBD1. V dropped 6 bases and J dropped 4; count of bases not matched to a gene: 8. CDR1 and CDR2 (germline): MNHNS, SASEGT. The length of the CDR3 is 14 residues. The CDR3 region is CASSSQGPTTEAFF. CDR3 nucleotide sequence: TGTGCCAGCAGCTCACAGGGGCCTACCACTGAAGCTTTCTTT.

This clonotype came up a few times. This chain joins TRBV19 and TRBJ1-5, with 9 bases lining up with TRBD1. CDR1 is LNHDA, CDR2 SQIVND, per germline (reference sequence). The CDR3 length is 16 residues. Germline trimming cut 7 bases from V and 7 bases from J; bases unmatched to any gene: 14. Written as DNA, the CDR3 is TGTGCCAGTATTGGCAGAGGGACAGGGTTTCGGCAGCCCCAGCATTTT. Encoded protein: CASIGRGTGFRQPQHF.

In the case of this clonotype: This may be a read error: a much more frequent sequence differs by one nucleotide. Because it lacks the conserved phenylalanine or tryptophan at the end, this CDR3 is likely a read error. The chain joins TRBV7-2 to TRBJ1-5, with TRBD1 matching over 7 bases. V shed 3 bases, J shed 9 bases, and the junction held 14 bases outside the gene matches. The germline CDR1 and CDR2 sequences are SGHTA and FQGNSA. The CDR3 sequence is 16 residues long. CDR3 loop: CASSFVTGMAAGPQHL. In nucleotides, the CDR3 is TGTGCCAGCAGCTTCGTGACAGGGATGGCGGCTGGGCCCCAGCATCTT.

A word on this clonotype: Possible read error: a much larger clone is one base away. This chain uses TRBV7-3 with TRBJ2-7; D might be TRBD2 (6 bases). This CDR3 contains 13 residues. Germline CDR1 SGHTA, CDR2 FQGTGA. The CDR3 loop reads CASSALEGYEQHF. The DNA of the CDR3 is TGTGCCAGCAGCGCGTTGGAGGGTTACGAGCAGCACTTC.

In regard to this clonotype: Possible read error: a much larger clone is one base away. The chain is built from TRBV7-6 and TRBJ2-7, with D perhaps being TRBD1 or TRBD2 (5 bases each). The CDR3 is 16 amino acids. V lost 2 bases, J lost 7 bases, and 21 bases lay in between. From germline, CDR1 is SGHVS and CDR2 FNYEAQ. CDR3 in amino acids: CASSLTGALPVSEQYF. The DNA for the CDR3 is TGTGCCAGCAGCTTAACCGGGGCCCTCCCAGTTTCTGAGCAGTACTTC.

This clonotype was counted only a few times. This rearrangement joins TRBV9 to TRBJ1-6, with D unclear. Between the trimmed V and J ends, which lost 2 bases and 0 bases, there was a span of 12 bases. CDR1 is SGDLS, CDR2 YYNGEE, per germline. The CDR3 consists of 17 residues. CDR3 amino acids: CASSVSLDSSYNSPLHF. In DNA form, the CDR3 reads TGTGCCAGCAGCGTGAGTTTAGATAGCTCCTATAATTCACCCCTCCACTTT.